A single sample gave rise to the 22 T cell receptor beta chains below, sequenced in a study of patients and donors after allogeneic stem cell transplantation. TCRdb re-derived calls from the RT-PCR reads in MiXCR, one entry per CDR3 protein. The table lists 20,000 to 30,000 distinct CDR3 sequences, approximately 43% of them singletons. The specimen was blood, either unsorted or a sorted T cell fraction (not recorded which). The receptors were gathered from a human donor who was either an allogeneic HSCT recipient or a stem cell or donor lymphocyte infusion donor (not recorded which). It is not recorded whose cells these are; they may come from a transplant donor.

This clonotype occurred a few times. This CDR3 reads CASSLTGLETQYF. DNA for the CDR3: TGTGCCAGCAGCTTAACGGGGTTAGAGACCCAGTACTTC. The gene calls are TRBV7-3 and TRBJ2-5; D not certain. Deletions cut 0 bases from V and 4 bases from J, with 6 bases between. The CDR3 totals 13 residues. Germline V gene sequence: CDR1 SGHTA, CDR2 FQGTGA.

This sequence joins TRBV3-1 and TRBJ2-7; D is undetermined. Germline CDR1 LGHDT, CDR2 YNNKEL (reference sequence). The CDR3 is 14 residues long. V lost 1 base to trimming and J lost 3 bases, with 10 bases between them. CDR3 sequence: CASSQVLHYYEQYF. The CDR3 DNA is TGTGCCAGCAGCCAAGTATTACACTACTACGAGCAGTACTTC.

The chain couples TRBV5-1 to TRBJ2-1; no reliable D call. Deletions cut 5 bases from V and 4 bases from J, with 10 bases between. CDR1 SGHRS and CDR2 YFSETQ come from the germline V gene. The CDR3 extends over 13 amino acids. CDR3 sequence: CASSATLYNEQFF. CDR3 sequence (DNA): TGCGCCAGCAGTGCGACCTTGTACAATGAGCAGTTCTTC.

The chain carries TRBV20-1 and TRBJ2-5, with a possible D match to TRBD1 (5 bases). Germline-derived CDR1 and CDR2 are DFQATT and SNEGSKA (reference sequence). V was pared by 5 bases and J by 6 bases, with 10 bases between. The CDR3 is 11 amino acids. The CDR3 reads CSAELGQTQYF. The CDR3 region has the DNA TGCAGTGCTGAGTTGGGGCAGACCCAGTACTTC.

The J gene is TRBJ1-3, the V gene TRBV3-1, with a possible D match to TRBD1 (5 bases). V was trimmed by 1 base and J by 0 bases, leaving 13 bases between them. This CDR3 is 17 amino acids long. The germline CDR1 and CDR2 sequences are LGHDT and YNNKEL (reference sequence). CDR3 protein: CASSQAGGFGSGNTIYF. The DNA for the CDR3 is TGTGCCAGCAGCCAAGCGGGGGGATTCGGCTCTGGAAACACCATATATTTT.

This chain connects TRBV5-1 to TRBJ1-6, with TRBD1 matching over 9 bases. The length of the CDR3 is 17 residues. Trimming at V came to 0 bases and at J to 8 bases, leaving 9 bases not matched to a gene. The germline V gene encodes CDR1 SGHRS and CDR2 YFSETQ. CDR3 sequence reads: CASSLEGRQGGYSPLHF. CDR3 coding DNA: TGCGCCAGCAGCTTGGAAGGACGACAGGGGGGTTATTCACCCCTCCACTTT. Using reference TRBV5-1 and TRBJ1-6 for the parts outside the CDR3, the full variable domain is KAGVTQTPRYLIKTRGQQVTLSCSPISGHRSVSWYQQTPGQGLQFLFEYFSETQRNKGNFPGRFSGRQFSNSRSEMNVSTLELGDSALYLCASSLEGRQGGYSPLHFGNGTRLTVT.

The chain employs TRBV3-1 and TRBJ2-7, with 9 positions matching TRBD1. The CDR3 spans 14 residues. Trimming cost V 4 bases and J 0 bases; bases outside gene matches: 1. CDR1 and CDR2 from the germline V gene are LGHDT and YNNKEL (reference sequence). The CDR3 spells CASSRTGDSYEQYF. CDR3 nucleotides: TGTGCCAGCAGCCGGACAGGGGACTCCTACGAGCAGTACTTC.

This clonotype was observed a few times. The rearrangement uses TRBV7-8 and TRBJ1-5; 7 bases match TRBD1. CDR1 and CDR2 (germline): SGHVS, FQNEAQ. The CDR3 runs 16 residues. With V trimmed by 6 bases and J by 2 bases, 10 bases remained unmatched. The CDR3, as DNA: TGTGCCAGCAGACCAGACAGGGATAGAGGCAATCAGCCCCAGCATTTT. Residues: CASRPDRDRGNQPQHF.

This clonotype was counted ten times or more. The chain links TRBV10-3 to TRBJ1-1; no definite D call. Germline-derived CDR1 and CDR2 are ENHRY and SYGVKD. V dropped 10 bases and J dropped 0 bases, with 12 bases sitting between them. CDR3 length equals 13 residues. The CDR3 coding sequence is TGTGCCACCCGGCTAGAGATGAACACTGAAGCTTTCTTT. Its protein is CATRLEMNTEAFF.

J is TRBJ1-1 and V is TRBV7-9; 7 bases match TRBD1. This CDR3 comprises 16 residues. Germline V gene lookup returns CDR1 SEHNR and CDR2 FQNEAQ (reference sequence). V trimming: 7 bases; J trimming: 8 bases; junction bases outside the gene matches: 19. The CDR3: CASNPVAEAGGPEAFF. DNA of the CDR3: TGTGCCAGCAACCCCGTGGCCGAAGCAGGGGGGCCCGAAGCTTTCTTT.

The V call is TRBV20-1, the J call TRBJ2-4, with D tentatively TRBD1 (6 bases). Trimming took off 5 bases at V and 7 bases at J, with 12 bases between the two ends. This CDR3 has 12 amino acids. CDR1 DFQATT and CDR2 SNEGSKA come from the germline V gene (reference sequence). CDR3 sequence: CSAGQRVNIQYF. The CDR3 region has the DNA TGCAGTGCTGGACAGCGTGTTAACATTCAGTACTTC.

In this sample, this clonotype turned up once. The chain has TRBV6-6 and TRBJ2-1; 10 nucleotides agree with TRBD1. The CDR3 contains 16 residues. The V gene's germline CDR1 is MNHNY and CDR2 SVGAGI (reference sequence). V dropped 2 bases and J dropped 4; count of bases not matched to a gene: 5. DNA for the CDR3: TGTGCCAGCAGTTACACCCGGGACAGGGGTTACAATGAGCAGTTCTTC. Its protein is CASSYTRDRGYNEQFF.

There are a few counts of this clonotype. V gene TRBV20-1 combines with J gene TRBJ1-2, with D possibly being TRBD1 (6 bases). V shed 3 bases and J shed 5 bases, with 10 bases lying between them. CDR1 and CDR2 (germline): DFQATT, SNEGSKA (reference sequence). CDR3 size: 12 residues. CDR3 nucleotide sequence: TGCAGTGCTAGTGAAGGGGGATATGGCTACACCTTC. Its translation is CSASEGGYGYTF.

The rearrangement links TRBV18 to TRBJ2-2, with D possibly TRBD1 on 5 matching bases. Trimming left V 3 bases short and J 1 base short, with 9 bases between. Germline V gene lookup returns CDR1 KGHSH and CDR2 LQKENI. The CDR3 contains 15 residues. The CDR3 reads CASSPRQMNTGELFF. The CDR3 region has the DNA TGTGCCAGCTCACCTCGACAGATGAACACCGGGGAGCTGTTTTTT.

This clonotype has just a few counts. The V and J genes are TRBV12-3 or TRBV12-4 and TRBJ1-1; perhaps TRBD1 as D (5 bases). The ends were cut back, 5 bases at V and 2 bases at J, with 12 bases in the middle. CDR3 length: 14 amino acids. The CDR3 DNA is TGTGCCAGCAGTCAAAGACAGAGCAACACTGAAGCTTTCTTT. Its translation is CASSQRQSNTEAFF.

In this sample, this clonotype turned up a few times. This chain links TRBV11-3 with TRBJ2-1, with TRBD2 matching over 7 bases. This CDR3 is built from 17 residues. Germline CDR1 reads SGHNT; CDR2 reads YENEEA. The V gene end was trimmed by 2 bases and the J gene end by 9 bases; junction bases not matched to a gene: 16. CDR3 DNA: TGTGCCAGCAGCTTATCCTTCGCGGGAGCGGGATCAGGTGAGCAGTTCTTC. As protein: CASSLSFAGAGSGEQFF.

The sample holds a few counts of this clonotype. The chain is built from TRBV12-3 or TRBV12-4 and TRBJ2-4, with D unclear. Trimming took 5 bases from V and 8 from J, leaving 13 bases between them. This CDR3 region has 13 residues. CDR3 in DNA: TGTGCCAGCAGTCCCACCCTTTGGGACATTCAGTACTTC. Residues: CASSPTLWDIQYF.

The J gene is TRBJ2-1, the V gene TRBV5-5, with 10 bases lining up with TRBD2. J was trimmed by 9 bases and V by 4 bases; bases with no gene match: 7. The CDR3 loop spans 14 amino acids. Germline V gene lookup returns CDR1 SGHKS and CDR2 YYEKEE (reference sequence). The CDR3 DNA reads as TGTGCCAGCAGCCAAGCGGGAGGGCTCTTTGAGCAGTTCTTC. It codes for CASSQAGGLFEQFF.

The rearrangement joins TRBV7-8 to TRBJ2-1, with 9 nucleotides matching TRBD1. Germline V lookup: CDR1 SGHVS, CDR2 FQNEAQ. The CDR3 length is 20 residues. After removal of 1 base from V and 0 bases from J, the junction contained 13 bases not matched to a gene. DNA of the CDR3: TGTGCCAGCAGCTTAGTGGCCGGGACAGGGATCTTACTCTCCTACAATGAGCAGTTCTTC. This sequence encodes CASSLVAGTGILLSYNEQFF.

The V and J genes are TRBV5-6 and TRBJ1-6; the D gene is possibly TRBD1 (5 bases). Germline CDR1 is SGHDT and CDR2 is YYEEEE. The CDR3 covers 13 residues. Trimming left V 4 bases short and J 9 bases short, with 11 bases between. The chain's CDR3 is CASSPAGVSPLHF. Here the CDR3 DNA reads TGTGCCAGCAGCCCGGCGGGGGTTTCACCCCTCCACTTT.

The genes are TRBV10-3 and TRBJ1-3; TRBD1 agrees at 8 bases. Germline-derived CDR1 and CDR2 are ENHRY and SYGVKD. Trimming removed 3 bases from V and 0 bases from J; junction bases left unmatched: 4. CDR3 length equals 16 residues. The CDR3, as DNA: TGTGCCATCAGTGACCGGGACAGGTTCTCTGGAAACACCATATATTTT. Its protein product is CAISDRDRFSGNTIYF.

The V gene is TRBV27, the J gene TRBJ1-5, with 12 bases fitting TRBD1. The CDR3 sequence is 16 residues long. Germline trimming cut 6 bases from V and 7 bases from J; bases unmatched to any gene: 10. Germline lookup yields CDR1 MNHEY and CDR2 SMNVEV (reference sequence). CDR3 DNA sequence: TGTGCCAGCAGACCAAGCGGGACAGGGGGCGAACAGCCCCAGCATTTT. Protein: CASRPSGTGGEQPQHF.